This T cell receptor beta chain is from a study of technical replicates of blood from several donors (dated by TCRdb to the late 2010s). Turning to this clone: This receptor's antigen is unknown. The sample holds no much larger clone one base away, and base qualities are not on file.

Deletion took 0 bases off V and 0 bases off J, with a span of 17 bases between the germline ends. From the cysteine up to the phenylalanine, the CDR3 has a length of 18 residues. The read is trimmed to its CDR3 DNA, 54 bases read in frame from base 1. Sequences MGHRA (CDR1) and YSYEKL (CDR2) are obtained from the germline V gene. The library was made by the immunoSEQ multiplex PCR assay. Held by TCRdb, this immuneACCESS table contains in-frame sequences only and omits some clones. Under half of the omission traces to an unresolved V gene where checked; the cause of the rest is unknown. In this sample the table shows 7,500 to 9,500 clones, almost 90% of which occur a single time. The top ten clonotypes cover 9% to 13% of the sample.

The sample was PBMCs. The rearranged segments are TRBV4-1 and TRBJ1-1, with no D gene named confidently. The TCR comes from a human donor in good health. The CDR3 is CASSQDWRLSLLNTEAFF. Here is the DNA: TGCGCCAGCAGCCAAGATTGGAGACTATCCCTCTTGAACACTGAAGCTTTCTTT.